This TCR beta chain was recorded in a study of cytomegalovirus exposure and HLA in healthy donors. Overall study findings and caveats: Reportedly, TCR beta sequences accurately predicted HLA-A and HLA-B alleles in most subjects. The authors later linked a missense DCLRE1C variant to TCR beta V- and J-gene trimming. The classifier, whose performance was assessed in both the original and validation cohorts, reportedly diagnosed cytomegalovirus status with high specificity and sensitivity. Across HLA loci, a later analysis found differing TCR association rates, with DRB1 most and HLA-C fewest.

The germline V gene has CDR1 LNHDA and CDR2 SQIVND (reference sequence). The ends were cut back, 4 bases at V and 2 bases at J, with 12 bases in the middle. This CDR3 is built from 16 residues. The PCR used 60 Vbeta and 13 Jbeta primers. Generated by immunoSEQ multiplex PCR, the TCRdb table keeps only in-frame clones and is missing some. The table has roughly 170,000 clones, 80% seen once. Comments on this clone: Its antigen is unidentified.

Specimen: PBMCs. The chain joins TRBV19 to TRBJ2-6, with no clear D. The receptor was derived from a man aged 25-40 years in good health and CMV-seropositive. As DNA, the CDR3 is TGTGCCAGTAGTACGACTGGTTATACTGGGGCCAACGTCCTGACTTTC. It codes for CASSTTGYTGANVLTF.